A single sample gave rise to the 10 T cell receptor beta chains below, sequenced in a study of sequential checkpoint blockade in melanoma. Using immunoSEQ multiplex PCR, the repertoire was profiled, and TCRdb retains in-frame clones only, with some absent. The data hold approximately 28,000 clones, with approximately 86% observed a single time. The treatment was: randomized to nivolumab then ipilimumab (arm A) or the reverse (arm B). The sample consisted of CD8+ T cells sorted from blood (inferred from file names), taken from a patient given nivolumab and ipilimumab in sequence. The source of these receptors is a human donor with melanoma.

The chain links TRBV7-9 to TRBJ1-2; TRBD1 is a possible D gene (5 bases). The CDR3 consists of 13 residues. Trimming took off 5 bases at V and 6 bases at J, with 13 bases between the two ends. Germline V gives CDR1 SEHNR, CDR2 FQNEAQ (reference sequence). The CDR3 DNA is TGTGCCAGCAGCGCGGGGGTGGTGGATGGCTACACCTTC. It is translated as CASSAGVVDGYTF.

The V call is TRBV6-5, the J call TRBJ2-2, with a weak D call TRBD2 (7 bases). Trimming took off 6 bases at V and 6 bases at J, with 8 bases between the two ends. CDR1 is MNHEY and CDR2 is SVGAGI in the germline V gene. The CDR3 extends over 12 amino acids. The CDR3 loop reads CASRGGAGELFF. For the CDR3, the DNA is TGTGCCAGCAGAGGGGGGGCCGGGGAGCTGTTTTTT.

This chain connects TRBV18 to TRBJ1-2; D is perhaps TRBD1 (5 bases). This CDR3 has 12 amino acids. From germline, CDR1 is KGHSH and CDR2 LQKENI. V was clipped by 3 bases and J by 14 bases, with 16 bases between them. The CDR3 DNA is TGTGCCAGCTCACCCGACAGACAAGTGCGGACCTTC. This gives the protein CASSPDRQVRTF. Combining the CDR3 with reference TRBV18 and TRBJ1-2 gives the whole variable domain NAGVMQNPRHLVRRRGQEARLRCSPMKGHSHVYWYRQLPEEGLKFMVYLQKENIIDESGMPKERFSAEFPKEGPSILRIQQVVRGDSAAYFCASSPDRQVRTFGSGTRLTVV.

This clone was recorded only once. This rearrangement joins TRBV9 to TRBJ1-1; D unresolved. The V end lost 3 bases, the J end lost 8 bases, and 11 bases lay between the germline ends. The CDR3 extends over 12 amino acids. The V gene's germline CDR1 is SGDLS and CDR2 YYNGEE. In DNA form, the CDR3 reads TGTGCCAGCAGCGGGGCTGAGTTAGAAGCTTTCTTT. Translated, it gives CASSGAELEAFF.

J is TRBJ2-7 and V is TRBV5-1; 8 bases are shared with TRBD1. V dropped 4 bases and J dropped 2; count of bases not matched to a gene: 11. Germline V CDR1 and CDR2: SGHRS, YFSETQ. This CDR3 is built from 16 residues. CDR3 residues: CASSPGQGSAAYEQYF. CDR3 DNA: TGCGCCAGCAGCCCAGGACAGGGATCCGCAGCCTACGAGCAGTACTTC.

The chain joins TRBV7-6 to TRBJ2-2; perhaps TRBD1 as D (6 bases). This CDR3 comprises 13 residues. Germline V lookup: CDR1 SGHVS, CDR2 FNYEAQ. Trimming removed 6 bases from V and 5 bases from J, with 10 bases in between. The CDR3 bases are TGTGCCAGCAGGCCAGGGGTAACCGGGGAGCTGTTTTTT. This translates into CASRPGVTGELFF.

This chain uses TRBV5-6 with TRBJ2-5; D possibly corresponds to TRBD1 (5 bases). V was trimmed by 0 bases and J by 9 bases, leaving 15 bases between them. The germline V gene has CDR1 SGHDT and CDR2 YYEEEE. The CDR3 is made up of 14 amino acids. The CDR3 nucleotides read TGTGCCAGCAGCTTGGTAAGGTCCGAAGGGGCCCAGTACTTC. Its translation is CASSLVRSEGAQYF. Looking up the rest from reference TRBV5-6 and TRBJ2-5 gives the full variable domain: DAGVTQSPTHLIKTRGQQVTLRCSPKSGHDTVSWYQQALGQGPQFIFQYYEEEERQRGNFPDRFSGHQFPNYSSELNVNALLLGDSALYLCASSLVRSEGAQYFGPGTRLLVL.

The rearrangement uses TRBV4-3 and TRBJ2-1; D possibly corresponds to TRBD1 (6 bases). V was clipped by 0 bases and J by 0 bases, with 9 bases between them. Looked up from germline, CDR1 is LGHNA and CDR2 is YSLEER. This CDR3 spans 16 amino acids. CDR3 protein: CASSQDRGVSYNEQFF. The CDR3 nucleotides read TGCGCCAGCAGCCAAGACAGGGGTGTCTCCTACAATGAGCAGTTCTTC.

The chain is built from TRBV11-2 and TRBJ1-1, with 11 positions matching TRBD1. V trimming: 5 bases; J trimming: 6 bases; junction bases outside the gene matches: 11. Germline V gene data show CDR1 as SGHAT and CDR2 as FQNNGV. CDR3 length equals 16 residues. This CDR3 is CASSLRRTGGASEAFF. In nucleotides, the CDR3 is TGTGCCAGCAGCCTGCGTCGGACAGGGGGCGCTTCTGAAGCTTTCTTT.

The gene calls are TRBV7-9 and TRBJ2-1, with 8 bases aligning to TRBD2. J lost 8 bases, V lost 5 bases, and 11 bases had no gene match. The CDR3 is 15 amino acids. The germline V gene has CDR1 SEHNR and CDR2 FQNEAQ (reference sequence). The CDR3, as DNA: TGTGCCAGCAGCCTAACGACTAGCGATCGTGATGAGCAGTTCTTC. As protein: CASSLTTSDRDEQFF. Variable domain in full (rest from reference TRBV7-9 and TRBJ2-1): DTGVSQNPRHKITKRGQNVTFRCDPISEHNRLYWYRQTLGQGPEFLTYFQNEAQLEKSRLLSDRFSAERPKGSFSTLEIQRTEQGDSAMYLCASSLTTSDRDEQFFGPGTRLTVL.